This record concerns one TCR beta chain sequence. CDR1 MNHNS and CDR2 SASEGT come from the germline V gene. The CDR3 contains 16 residues. Trimming took 0 bases from V and 11 from J; bases not matched to a gene: 9. Extraction and reverse transcription of RNA yielded cDNA as the sequencing template. Profiling relied on immunoSEQ multiplex PCR, and the TCRdb table lists in-frame clones only, not all of them. The sample has 150,000 or so clones; approximately 45% are singletons. This entry comes from a study of CD8+ T cells in alopecia areata. This receptor was identified in a human donor with alopecia areata. Sequencing input: CD4+ T cells sorted from blood. This chain uses TRBV6-1 with TRBJ2-1, with 11 bases aligning to TRBD1. The CDR3 region has the DNA TGTGCCAGCAGTGAAGCGGGACAGGGGGGCGAGCGGCAGCAGTTCTTC. Translation gives CASSEAGQGGERQQFF.